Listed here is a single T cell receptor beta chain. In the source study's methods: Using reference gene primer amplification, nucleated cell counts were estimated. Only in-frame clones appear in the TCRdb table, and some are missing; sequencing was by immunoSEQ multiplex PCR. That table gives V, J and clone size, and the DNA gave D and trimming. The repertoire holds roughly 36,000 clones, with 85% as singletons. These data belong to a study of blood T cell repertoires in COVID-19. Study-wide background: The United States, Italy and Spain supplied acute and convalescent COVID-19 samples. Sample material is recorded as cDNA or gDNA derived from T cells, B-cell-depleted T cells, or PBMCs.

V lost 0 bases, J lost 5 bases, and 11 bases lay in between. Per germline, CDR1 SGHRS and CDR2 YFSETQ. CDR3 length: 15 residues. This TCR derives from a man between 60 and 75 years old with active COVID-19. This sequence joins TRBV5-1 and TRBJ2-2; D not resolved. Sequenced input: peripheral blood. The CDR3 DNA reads TGCGCCAGCAGCTTGGCGTTTCTAGAGACCGGGGAGCTGTTTTTT. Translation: CASSLAFLETGELFF.